This T cell receptor beta chain was captured in a study of OX40 agonist ivuxolimab in advanced cancers. Study at large: It was permissible to have had prior anti-PD-1, anti-PD-L1 or anti-CTLA-4 therapy, and about 40% had some. Findings of the study overall: A proportion of nonresponders additionally exhibited low normalized T-cell clonal expansion. At 0.1 to 3.0 mg/kg and by week 6, CD4+ and CD8+ T cells in the blood had expanded clonally.

The V gene's germline CDR1 is MNHNS and CDR2 SASEGT. V lost 6 bases and J lost 0; bases outside the gene matches: 4. The CDR3 has 14 amino acids. The data were produced by immunoSEQ multiplex PCR, yet TCRdb's version contains in-frame clones alone and is incomplete. Among roughly 60,000 clones listed, roughly 80% were seen once. Judged by abundance, this clone is medium-sized. Antigen: not known. The rearrangement links TRBV6-1 to TRBJ2-7; 8 nucleotides line up with TRBD1. The material was CD4+ or CD8+ T cells sorted from blood, obtained in a trial of the OX40 agonist ivuxolimab. The sequence was obtained from an adult with an advanced solid tumor such as melanoma, head and neck, liver or kidney cancer. In DNA form, the CDR3 reads TGTGCCAGCAGGCCCGACAGGGGCTCCTACGAGCAGTACTTC. Translating gives CASRPDRGSYEQYF.